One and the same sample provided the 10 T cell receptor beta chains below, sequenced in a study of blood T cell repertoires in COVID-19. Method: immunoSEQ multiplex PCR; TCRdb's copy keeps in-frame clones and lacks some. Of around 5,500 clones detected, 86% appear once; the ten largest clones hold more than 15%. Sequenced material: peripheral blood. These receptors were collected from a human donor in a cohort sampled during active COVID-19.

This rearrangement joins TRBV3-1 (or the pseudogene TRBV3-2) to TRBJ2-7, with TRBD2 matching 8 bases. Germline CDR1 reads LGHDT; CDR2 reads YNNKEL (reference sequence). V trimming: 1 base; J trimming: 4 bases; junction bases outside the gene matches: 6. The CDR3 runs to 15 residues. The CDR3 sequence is CASSQARGGVYEQYF. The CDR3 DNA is TGTGCCAGCAGCCAAGCACGGGGGGGGGTTTACGAGCAGTACTTC.

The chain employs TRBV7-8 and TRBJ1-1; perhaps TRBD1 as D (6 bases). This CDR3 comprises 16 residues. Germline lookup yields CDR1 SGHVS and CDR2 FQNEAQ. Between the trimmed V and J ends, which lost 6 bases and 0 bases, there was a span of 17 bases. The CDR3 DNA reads TGTGCCAGCAGACCGACTGGGGGCCTTTTGAACACTGAAGCTTTCTTT. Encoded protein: CASRPTGGLLNTEAFF.

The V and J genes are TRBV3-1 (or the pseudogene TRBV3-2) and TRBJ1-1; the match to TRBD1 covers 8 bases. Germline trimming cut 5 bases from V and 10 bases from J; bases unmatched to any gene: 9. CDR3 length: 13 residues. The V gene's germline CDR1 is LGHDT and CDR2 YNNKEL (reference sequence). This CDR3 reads CASSGQGVWVAFF. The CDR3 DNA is TGTGCCAGCAGCGGACAGGGTGTTTGGGTAGCTTTCTTT.

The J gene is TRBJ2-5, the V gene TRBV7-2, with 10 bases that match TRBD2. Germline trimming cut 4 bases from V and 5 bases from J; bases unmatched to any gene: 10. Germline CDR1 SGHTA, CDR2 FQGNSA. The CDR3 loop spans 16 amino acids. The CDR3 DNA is TGTGCCAGCAGCTGGAGCGGGGGGGCTTCCAGTGAGACCCAGTACTTC. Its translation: CASSWSGGASSETQYF.

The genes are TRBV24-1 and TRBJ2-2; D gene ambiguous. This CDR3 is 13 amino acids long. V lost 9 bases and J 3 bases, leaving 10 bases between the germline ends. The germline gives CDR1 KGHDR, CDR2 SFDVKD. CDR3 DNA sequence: TGTGCCACCGGAGAGATCGACACCGGGGAGCTGTTTTTT. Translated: CATGEIDTGELFF.

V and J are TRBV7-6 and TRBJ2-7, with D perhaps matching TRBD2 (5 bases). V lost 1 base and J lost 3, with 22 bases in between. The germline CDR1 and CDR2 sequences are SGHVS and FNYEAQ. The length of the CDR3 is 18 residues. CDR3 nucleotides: TGTGCCAGCAGCTTAGGGACCCTCGATGAGGGTCGTGTCTACGAGCAGTACTTC. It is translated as CASSLGTLDEGRVYEQYF.

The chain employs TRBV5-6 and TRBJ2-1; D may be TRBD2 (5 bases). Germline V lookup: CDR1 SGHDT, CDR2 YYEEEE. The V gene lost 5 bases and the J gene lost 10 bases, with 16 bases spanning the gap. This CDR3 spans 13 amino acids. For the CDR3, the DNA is TGTGCCAGCAGAAGGGAGCCCGCAGACGAGCAGTTCTTC. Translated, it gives CASRREPADEQFF.

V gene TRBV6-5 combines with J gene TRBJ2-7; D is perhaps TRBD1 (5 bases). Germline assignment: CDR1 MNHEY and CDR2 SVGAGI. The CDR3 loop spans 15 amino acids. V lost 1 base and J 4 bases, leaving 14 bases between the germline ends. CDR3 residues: CASSYYRTPDYEQYF. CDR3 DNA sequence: TGTGCCAGCAGTTACTATAGGACACCTGATTACGAGCAGTACTTC.

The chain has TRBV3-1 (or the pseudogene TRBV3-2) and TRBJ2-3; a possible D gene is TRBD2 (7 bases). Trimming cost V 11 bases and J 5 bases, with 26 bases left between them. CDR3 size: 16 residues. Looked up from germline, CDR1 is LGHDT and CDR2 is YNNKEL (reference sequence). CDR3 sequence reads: CAPEGGGGGVRDTQYF. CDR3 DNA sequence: TGTGCCCCTGAGGGGGGGGGTGGTGGAGTTAGAGATACGCAGTATTTT.

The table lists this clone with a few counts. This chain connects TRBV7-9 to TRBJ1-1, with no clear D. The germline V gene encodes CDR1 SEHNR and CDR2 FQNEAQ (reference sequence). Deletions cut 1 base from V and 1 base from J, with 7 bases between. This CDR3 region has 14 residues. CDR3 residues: CASSLGTGNTEAFF. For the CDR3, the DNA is TGTGCCAGCAGCTTAGGAACTGGGAACACTGAAGCTTTCTTT.